These 27 T cell receptor beta chains originate from one sample sequenced in a study of PD-1 blockade in classical Hodgkin lymphoma. Each of the patients experienced relapse following autologous stem cell transplantation, and their brentuximab vedotin exposure differed. It was by magnetic negative selection that CD4+ T cells were purified from thawed PBMCs. Sequenced by immunoSEQ multiplex PCR; TCRdb stores in-frame clones only, minus some. The sample lists 8,500 or so clones, roughly four fifths occurring once. The sequencing used CD4+ T cells from blood, collected at baseline. The receptor source for this set is a human donor with classical Hodgkin lymphoma.

The chain uses TRBV10-1 and TRBJ2-7; D unresolved. The CDR3 contains 13 residues. V dropped 10 bases and J dropped 2 bases, with 15 bases sitting between them. The germline V gene has CDR1 WNHNN and CDR2 SYGVQD (reference sequence). As DNA, the CDR3 is TGCGCCATCGGTTTCGGAGTTGCCTACGAGCAGTACTTC. The encoded protein is CAIGFGVAYEQYF.

This rearrangement joins TRBV5-8 to TRBJ2-3; D is unresolved. The CDR3 runs to 13 residues. Germline V lookup: CDR1 SGHTS, CDR2 YDEGEE. V lost 4 bases and J lost 4, with 10 bases in between. The CDR3 spells CASSVYFADTQYF. The DNA of the CDR3 is TGTGCCAGCAGCGTATATTTTGCAGATACGCAGTATTTT.

The V gene is TRBV19, the J gene TRBJ2-2; 9 nucleotides agree with TRBD1. The CDR3 is 16 residues long. Losses at the gene ends were 2 bases for V and 4 bases for J; bases not matched to a gene: 5. Germline CDR1 and CDR2: LNHDA and SQIVND (reference sequence). The DNA for the CDR3 is TGTGCCAGTAGTATAAGGACAGGGGCAGGCACCGGGGAGCTGTTTTTT. Protein product: CASSIRTGAGTGELFF.

The sample holds a few counts of this clone. J is TRBJ1-1 and V is TRBV18, with D possibly being TRBD1 (5 bases). Germline V gene sequence: CDR1 KGHSH, CDR2 LQKENI. The CDR3 has 15 residues. V was clipped by 5 bases and J by 1 base, with 14 bases between them. CDR3 sequence: CASSAVTVKNTEAFF. In DNA form, the CDR3 reads TGTGCCAGCTCAGCTGTGACAGTCAAGAACACTGAAGCTTTCTTT. Full variable domain (remainder filled in from reference TRBV18 and TRBJ1-1): NAGVMQNPRHLVRRRGQEARLRCSPMKGHSHVYWYRQLPEEGLKFMVYLQKENIIDESGMPKERFSAEFPKEGPSILRIQQVVRGDSAAYFCASSAVTVKNTEAFFGQGTRLTVV.

V gene TRBV6-1 combines with J gene TRBJ2-2; 8 nucleotides align to TRBD2. The germline V gene has CDR1 MNHNS and CDR2 SASEGT. CDR3 size: 19 residues. V dropped 2 bases and J dropped 2; count of bases not matched to a gene: 13. The CDR3 DNA reads TGTGCCAGCAGTGAAAGGTTGCTAGCGGGCTCAACCAACACCGGGGAGCTGTTTTTT. Its translation: CASSERLLAGSTNTGELFF.

The V gene is TRBV5-1, the J gene TRBJ2-3; 10 bases agree with TRBD2. Germline loops: CDR1 SGHRS, CDR2 YFSETQ. Trimming at V came to 7 bases and at J to 5 bases, leaving 7 bases not matched to a gene. This CDR3 has 14 amino acids. CDR3 amino acids: CASQREGQLDTQYF. CDR3 nucleotide sequence: TGCGCCAGCCAGCGGGAGGGCCAATTAGATACGCAGTATTTT.

The chain joins TRBV5-1 to TRBJ2-3, with 7 bases matching TRBD1. From germline, CDR1 is SGHRS and CDR2 YFSETQ. This CDR3 has 15 residues. V gave up 4 bases and J gave up 1 base; unmatched junction bases: 6. The CDR3 protein is CASSVGTAGTDTQYF. For the CDR3, the DNA is TGCGCCAGCAGCGTCGGGACAGCTGGCACAGATACGCAGTATTTT.

V usage is TRBV27 and J usage is TRBJ2-1; no firm D call. Germline values: CDR1 MNHEY, CDR2 SMNVEV (reference sequence). This CDR3 is built from 15 residues. V was trimmed by 6 bases and J by 0 bases, leaving 12 bases between them. This CDR3 reads CASRSGFGSYNEQFF. In nucleotides, the CDR3 is TGTGCCAGCAGGTCGGGCTTCGGCTCCTACAATGAGCAGTTCTTC.

J is TRBJ1-2 and V is TRBV6-1, with D possibly being TRBD1 (5 bases). Germline V lookup: CDR1 MNHNS, CDR2 SASEGT. V gave up 6 bases and J gave up 6 bases, with 14 bases separating them. This CDR3 has 13 amino acids. The DNA of the CDR3 is TGTGCCAGCAGGCCTACAAGGGACCATGGCTACACCTTC. Translation: CASRPTRDHGYTF.

The chain uses TRBV6-1 and TRBJ2-1; 12 nucleotides agree with TRBD2. This CDR3 is built from 15 residues. Germline-derived CDR1 and CDR2 are MNHNS and SASEGT. J gave up 1 base and V 11 bases, and 6 bases lay outside the gene matches. The CDR3 protein is CAGGLAGISYNEQFF. The DNA of the CDR3 is TGTGCCGGGGGACTAGCGGGTATATCCTACAATGAGCAGTTCTTC.

CDR3 nucleotides: TGTGCCAGCAGTTCACAGGGCCACGAGCAGTACTTC. Translation: CASSSQGHEQYF. The chain is built from TRBV6-5 and TRBJ2-7, with D tentatively TRBD1 (6 bases). This CDR3 is 12 amino acids long. Deletions cut 4 bases from V and 5 bases from J, with 9 bases between. Germline V CDR1 and CDR2: MNHEY, SVGAGI.

The J gene is TRBJ2-2, the V gene TRBV6-1; D uncertain. Between the trimmed V and J ends, which lost 2 bases and 4 bases, there was a span of 5 bases. In germline, CDR1 is MNHNS, CDR2 SASEGT. The CDR3 has 13 residues. DNA of the CDR3: TGTGCCAGCAGTGAAATCCCCACCGGGGAGCTGTTTTTT. As protein: CASSEIPTGELFF.

The chain recombines TRBV18 with TRBJ1-1; no clear D gene. Between the trimmed V and J ends, which lost 1 base and 0 bases, there was a span of 12 bases. The length of the CDR3 is 16 residues. Germline-derived CDR1 and CDR2 are KGHSH and LQKENI. CDR3 sequence reads: CASSPRAEIMNTEAFF. The CDR3 region has the DNA TGTGCCAGCTCACCACGGGCAGAGATCATGAACACTGAAGCTTTCTTT.

This clone came up a few times. The rearrangement uses TRBV7-9 and TRBJ1-5, with D perhaps matching TRBD1 (6 bases). Trimming shortened V by 6 bases and J by 5 bases, and 11 bases separated the two germline ends. The CDR3 is 13 residues long. The germline CDR1 and CDR2 sequences are SEHNR and FQNEAQ (reference sequence). The CDR3 bases are TGTGCCAGCAGTACCCCAGGGGATCAGCCCCAGCATTTT. As protein: CASSTPGDQPQHF.

This rearrangement joins TRBV14 to TRBJ2-3, with D uncertain. Trimming took off 2 bases at V and 7 bases at J, with 13 bases between the two ends. The CDR3 totals 14 residues. Germline V lookup: CDR1 SGHDN, CDR2 FVKESK. CDR3 protein: CASSQQRNPYTQYF. The CDR3 DNA follows: TGTGCCAGCAGCCAACAGAGAAATCCCTATACGCAGTATTTT.

This chain joins TRBV5-4 and TRBJ1-6; the match to TRBD1 covers 9 bases. The CDR3 loop spans 14 amino acids. Trimming took 3 bases from V and 14 from J; bases not matched to a gene: 9. Germline values: CDR1 SGHNT, CDR2 YYREEE (reference sequence). CDR3 nucleotide sequence: TGTGCCAGCAGCTCACAGGGGGCTGACTCTTCCCTCCACTTT. Protein: CASSSQGADSSLHF.

The chain joins TRBV28 to TRBJ2-7; 13 bases line up with TRBD2. The CDR3 has 15 amino acids. J gave up 6 bases and V 6 bases, and 8 bases lay outside the gene matches. Per the germline V gene, CDR1 is MDHEN and CDR2 is SYDVKM. The CDR3 region has the DNA TGTGCCAGCAGACTACCGGGACTAGCGGGGACCGAGCAGTACTTC. It yields the protein CASRLPGLAGTEQYF.

This clone was counted once. The chain recombines TRBV7-9 with TRBJ2-7; the match to TRBD2 covers 14 bases. CDR1 and CDR2 from the germline V gene are SEHNR and FQNEAQ (reference sequence). V was pared by 2 bases and J by 5 bases, with 8 bases of the junction left unmatched. The CDR3 extends over 17 amino acids. Here the CDR3 DNA reads TGTGCCAGCAGCTTATCGGGACTAGCGGGAGTGAGCCACGAGCAGTACTTC. Protein: CASSLSGLAGVSHEQYF. Looking up the rest from reference TRBV7-9 and TRBJ2-7 gives the full variable domain: DTGVSQNPRHKITKRGQNVTFRCDPISEHNRLYWYRQTLGQGPEFLTYFQNEAQLEKSRLLSDRFSAERPKGSFSTLEIQRTEQGDSAMYLCASSLSGLAGVSHEQYFGPGTRLTVT.

This clone was seen once. This sequence joins TRBV6-1 and TRBJ2-7; 8 nucleotides match TRBD2. Germline CDR1 reads MNHNS; CDR2 reads SASEGT. The CDR3 consists of 13 residues. Germline trimming cut 7 bases from V and 2 bases from J; bases unmatched to any gene: 4. CDR3 amino acids: CASTRSGTYEQYF. The CDR3 DNA sequence: TGTGCCAGCACGCGTAGCGGGACCTACGAGCAGTACTTC.

V gene TRBV7-9 combines with J gene TRBJ2-2, with D uncertain. Between the trimmed V and J ends, which lost 1 base and 1 base, there was a span of 10 bases. This CDR3 has 16 residues. From germline, CDR1 is SEHNR and CDR2 FQNEAQ (reference sequence). The CDR3 loop reads CASSLVRPQNTGELFF. The CDR3 coding sequence is TGTGCCAGCAGCTTAGTTCGTCCCCAGAACACCGGGGAGCTGTTTTTT. The entire variable domain, with the rest obtained from reference TRBV7-9 and TRBJ2-2, is as follows: DTGVSQNPRHKITKRGQNVTFRCDPISEHNRLYWYRQTLGQGPEFLTYFQNEAQLEKSRLLSDRFSAERPKGSFSTLEIQRTEQGDSAMYLCASSLVRPQNTGELFFGEGSRLTVL.

This chain links TRBV19 with TRBJ2-3, with TRBD1 identical over 7 bases. J was trimmed by 5 bases and V by 3 bases; bases with no gene match: 2. CDR1 is LNHDA and CDR2 is SQIVND in the germline V gene (reference sequence). The CDR3 sequence is 13 residues long. The CDR3 loop is CASSMNRGDTQYF. The CDR3, as DNA: TGTGCCAGTAGTATGAACAGGGGAGATACGCAGTATTTT.

CDR3 region: CASVLLYGYTF. CDR3 bases: TGTGCCAGCGTCCTACTCTATGGCTACACCTTC. The V call is TRBV6-1, the J call TRBJ1-2; D gene unclear. This CDR3 has 11 residues. CDR1 is MNHNS and CDR2 is SASEGT in the germline V gene. With 8 bases removed from V and 4 bases from J, the gap between germline ends came to 8 bases.

The rearrangement uses TRBV25-1 and TRBJ1-2; D might be TRBD1 (6 bases). Germline V gives CDR1 MGHDK, CDR2 SYGVNS. This CDR3 has 13 amino acids. Deletions cut 4 bases from V and 8 bases from J, with 14 bases between. CDR3 amino acids: CASSAATQGGYTF. As DNA, the CDR3 is TGTGCCAGCAGTGCAGCCACACAGGGCGGCTACACCTTC.

V usage is TRBV6-6 and J usage is TRBJ1-1; 9 bases map to TRBD1. CDR1 and CDR2 from the germline V gene are MNHNY and SVGAGI (reference sequence). The CDR3 has 14 residues. V lost 4 bases, J lost 4 bases, and 4 bases stayed unmatched. The CDR3 spells CASSSTGGTTEAFF. The CDR3 DNA sequence: TGTGCCAGCAGTTCAACAGGGGGCACCACTGAAGCTTTCTTT.

The chain recombines TRBV5-1 with TRBJ2-1; possibly TRBD2 for D (5 bases). Germline V gene sequence: CDR1 SGHRS, CDR2 YFSETQ. Trimming took 0 bases from V and 7 from J, leaving 17 bases between them. CDR3 length: 16 residues. The CDR3 is CASSLAVGVGSNEQFF. The CDR3 DNA reads as TGCGCCAGCAGCTTGGCGGTCGGGGTCGGGTCAAATGAGCAGTTCTTC.

The chain joins TRBV6-1 to TRBJ1-1, with 10 bases matching TRBD1. The junction had 4 bases not matched to a gene; V was cut back by 6 bases and J by 0 bases. The germline CDR1 and CDR2 sequences are MNHNS and SASEGT. There are 15 residues in the CDR3. The CDR3 sequence: CASRTGGSLNTEAFF. In DNA form, the CDR3 reads TGTGCCAGCAGGACAGGGGGCTCCTTGAACACTGAAGCTTTCTTT.

The gene calls are TRBV30 and TRBJ1-2, with TRBD1 as a possible D gene (5 bases). Germline CDR1 reads GTSNPN; CDR2 reads SVGIG (reference sequence). The CDR3 totals 12 residues. The germline V and J ends were trimmed by 1 base and 9 bases, with 12 bases remaining between them. The CDR3 loop is CAWSEGRGSYTF. In DNA, the CDR3 is TGTGCCTGGAGTGAAGGAAGGGGTAGCTACACCTTC.